The present T cell receptor (beta chain) was sequenced within a study of STAT3 mutations in large granular lymphocyte leukemia. Study overall: Immunosuppressive therapy was given to more than half of T-LGLL patients.

Assay used: immunoSEQ multiplex PCR; TCRdb lists only in-frame clones, some missing. The data contain a few thousand clones, roughly 73% of them seen just once; the ten biggest clones take up 75% to 90%. Findings and limits, study-wide: Every T-cell large granular lymphocyte leukemia patient had at least one immunodominant TCR beta clonotype.

The CDR3 has 14 residues. Looked up from germline, CDR1 is GTSNPN and CDR2 is SVGIG (reference sequence). Trimming took off 7 bases at V and 0 bases at J, with 10 bases between the two ends. With respect to this clone: Its antigen is still unknown.

V and J are TRBV30 and TRBJ2-6; D unclear. This sequence was found in a man aged 35-49 years with T-cell large granular lymphocyte leukemia. Some clones in this sample may be carry-over from other donors' samples. The sequenced sample was peripheral blood mononuclear cells. The CDR3 protein is CASKADSGANVLTF. As DNA, the CDR3 is TGTGCCTCAAAGGCAGACTCTGGGGCCAACGTCCTGACTTTC.